The sequence of this T cell receptor (beta chain) was determined in a study of monozygotic twins with inflammatory bowel disease. The germline CDR1 and CDR2 sequences are MGHRA and YSYEKL. The CDR3 has 15 amino acids. A roughly 2.5 ml blood sample was drawn per donor. UMIs with a 6-nucleotide sample barcode were added by template switching. Reanalyzing the 5' RACE reads, TCRdb keeps one entry per CDR3 protein, without DNA. The sample is made up of 300,000 to 400,000 distinct CDR3 sequences, and the top ten hold around 2.6% of it. The chain is built from TRBV4-1 and TRBJ2-7; the TCRdb D gene call, TRBD1, has no DNA to confirm it. Sequencing was performed on blood. The receptor's source is a human donor with ulcerative colitis or Crohn's disease, or a healthy co-twin of an affected twin (not recorded which). CDR3: CASSHKTGNSYEQYF.